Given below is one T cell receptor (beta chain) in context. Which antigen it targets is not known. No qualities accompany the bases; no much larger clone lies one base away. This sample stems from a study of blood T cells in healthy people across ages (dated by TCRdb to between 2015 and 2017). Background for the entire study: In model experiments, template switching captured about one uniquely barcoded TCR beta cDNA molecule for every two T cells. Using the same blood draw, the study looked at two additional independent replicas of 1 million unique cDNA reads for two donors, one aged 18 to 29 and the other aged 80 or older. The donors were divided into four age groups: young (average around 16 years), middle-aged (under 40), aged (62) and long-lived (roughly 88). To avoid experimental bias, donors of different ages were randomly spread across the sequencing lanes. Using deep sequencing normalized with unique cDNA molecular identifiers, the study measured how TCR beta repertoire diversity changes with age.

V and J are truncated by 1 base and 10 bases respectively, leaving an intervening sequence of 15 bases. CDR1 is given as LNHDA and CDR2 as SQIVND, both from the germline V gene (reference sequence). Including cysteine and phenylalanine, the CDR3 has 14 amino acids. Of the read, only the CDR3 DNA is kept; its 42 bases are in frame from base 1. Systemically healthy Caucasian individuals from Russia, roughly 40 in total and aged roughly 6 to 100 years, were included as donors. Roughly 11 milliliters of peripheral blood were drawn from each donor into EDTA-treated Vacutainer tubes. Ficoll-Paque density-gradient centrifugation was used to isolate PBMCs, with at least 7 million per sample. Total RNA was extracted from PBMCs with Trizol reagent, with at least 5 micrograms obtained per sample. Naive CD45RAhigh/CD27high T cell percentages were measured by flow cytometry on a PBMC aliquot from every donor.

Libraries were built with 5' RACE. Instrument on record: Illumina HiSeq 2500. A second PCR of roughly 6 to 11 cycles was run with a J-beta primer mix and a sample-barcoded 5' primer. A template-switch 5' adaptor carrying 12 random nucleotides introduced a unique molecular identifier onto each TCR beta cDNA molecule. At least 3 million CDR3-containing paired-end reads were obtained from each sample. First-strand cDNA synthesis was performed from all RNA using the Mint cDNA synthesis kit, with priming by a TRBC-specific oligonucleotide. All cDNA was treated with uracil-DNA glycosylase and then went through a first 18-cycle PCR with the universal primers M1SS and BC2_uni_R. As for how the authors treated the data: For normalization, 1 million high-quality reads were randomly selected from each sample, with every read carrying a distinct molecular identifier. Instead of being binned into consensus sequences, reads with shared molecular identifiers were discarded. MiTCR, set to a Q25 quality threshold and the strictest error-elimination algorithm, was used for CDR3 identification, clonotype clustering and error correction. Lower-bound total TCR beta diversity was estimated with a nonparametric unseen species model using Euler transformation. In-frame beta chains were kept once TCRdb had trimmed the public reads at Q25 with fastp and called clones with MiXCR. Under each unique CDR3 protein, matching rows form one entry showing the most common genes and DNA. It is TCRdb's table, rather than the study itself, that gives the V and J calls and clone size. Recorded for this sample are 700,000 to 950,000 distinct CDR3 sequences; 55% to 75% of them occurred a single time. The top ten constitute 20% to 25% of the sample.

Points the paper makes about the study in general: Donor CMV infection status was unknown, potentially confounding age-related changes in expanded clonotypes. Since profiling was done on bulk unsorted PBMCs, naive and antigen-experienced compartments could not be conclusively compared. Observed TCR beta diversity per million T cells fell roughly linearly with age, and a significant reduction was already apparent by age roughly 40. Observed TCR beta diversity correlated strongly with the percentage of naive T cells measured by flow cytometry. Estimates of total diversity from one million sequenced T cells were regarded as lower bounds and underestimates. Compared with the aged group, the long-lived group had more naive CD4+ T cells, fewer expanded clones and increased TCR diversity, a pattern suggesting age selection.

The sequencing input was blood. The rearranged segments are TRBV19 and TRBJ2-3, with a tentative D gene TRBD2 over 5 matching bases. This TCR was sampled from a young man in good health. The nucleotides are TGTGCCAGTAGTATAGGCGGTGGGAGACCTCCGCAGTATTTT. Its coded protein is CASSIGGGRPPQYF.